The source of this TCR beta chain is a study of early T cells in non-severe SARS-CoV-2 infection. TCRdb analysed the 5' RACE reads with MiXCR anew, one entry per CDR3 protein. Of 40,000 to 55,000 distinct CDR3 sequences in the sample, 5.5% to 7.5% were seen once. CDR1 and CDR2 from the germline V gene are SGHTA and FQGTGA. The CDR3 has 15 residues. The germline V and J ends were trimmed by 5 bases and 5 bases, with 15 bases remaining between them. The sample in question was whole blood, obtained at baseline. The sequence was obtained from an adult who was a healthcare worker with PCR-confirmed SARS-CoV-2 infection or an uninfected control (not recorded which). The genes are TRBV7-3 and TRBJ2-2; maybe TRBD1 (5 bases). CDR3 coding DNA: TGTGCCAGCAGCCCCCAGGGTGGGAATACCGGGGAGCTGTTTTTT. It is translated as CASSPQGGNTGELFF.